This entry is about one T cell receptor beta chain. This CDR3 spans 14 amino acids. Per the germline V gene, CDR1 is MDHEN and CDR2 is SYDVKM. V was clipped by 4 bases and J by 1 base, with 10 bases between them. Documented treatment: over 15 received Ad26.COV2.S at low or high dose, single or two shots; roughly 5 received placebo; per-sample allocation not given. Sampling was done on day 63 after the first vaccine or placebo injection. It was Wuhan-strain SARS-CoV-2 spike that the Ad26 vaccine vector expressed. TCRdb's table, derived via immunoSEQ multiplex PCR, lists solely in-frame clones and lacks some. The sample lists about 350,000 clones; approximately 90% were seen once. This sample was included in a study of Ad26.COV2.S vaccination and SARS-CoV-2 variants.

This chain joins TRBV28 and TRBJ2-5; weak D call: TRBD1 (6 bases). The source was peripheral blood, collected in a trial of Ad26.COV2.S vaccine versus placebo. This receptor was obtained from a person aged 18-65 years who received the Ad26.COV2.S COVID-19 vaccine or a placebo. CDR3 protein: CASSSPTGQETQYF. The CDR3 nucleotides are TGTGCCAGCAGTTCCCCGACAGGCCAAGAGACCCAGTACTTC.